The clone carrying this T cell receptor beta chain was observed many times. The antigen is undetermined. Generation of TCR cDNA used 5'RACE template switching (which added a universal primer site and UMIs). TCRdb ran MiXCR on the 5' RACE reads and lists one entry per CDR3 protein. The sample yields 200,000 to 300,000 distinct CDR3 sequences, 5.5% to 8.5% seen once. The CDR3 runs to 13 residues. CDR1 and CDR2 from the germline V gene are SGHRS and YFSETQ. J gave up 6 bases and V 4 bases, and 7 bases lay outside the gene matches. This sample is part of a study of T cells after yellow fever vaccination. Overall study results and limits: Post-booster samples contained most primary-vaccination clones (approximately 96% CD4, almost 90% CD8). Among all clonotypes, a small share was observed in both CD4 and CD8 compartments.

V usage is TRBV5-1 and J usage is TRBJ2-7; 7 bases match TRBD1. This sequence was found in a man aged 25 to 40 who received the YFV17D yellow fever vaccine. The specimen was CD4+ T cells sorted from PBMCs, collected on the day of the yellow fever booster vaccination. CDR3 amino acids: CASSVDRLGEQYF. The DNA for the CDR3 is TGCGCCAGCAGCGTGGACAGGCTTGGCGAGCAGTACTTC.